Below, 14 T cell receptor beta chains from the same sample are listed, as sequenced in a study of glioma-infiltrating T cells after dendritic cell vaccination. The method was immunoSEQ multiplex PCR; TCRdb's version includes in-frame clones alone and lacks a portion of them. This sample yields around 73,000 clones, of which roughly 82% are seen a single time; roughly 2.2% belongs to the top ten. This specimen was blood, taken before dendritic cell vaccination. The source is a human donor with glioblastoma.

This chain links TRBV4-1 with TRBJ2-4; D possibly corresponds to TRBD1 (6 bases). The CDR3 spans 17 residues. Germline lookup yields CDR1 MGHRA and CDR2 YSYEKL. The germline V and J ends were trimmed by 2 bases and 0 bases, with 14 bases remaining between them. CDR3 protein: CASSQPLQGLAKNIQYF. The CDR3 DNA follows: TGCGCCAGCAGCCAACCCTTACAGGGATTAGCCAAAAACATTCAGTACTTC.

The V gene is TRBV18, the J gene TRBJ2-3; D may be TRBD2 (6 bases). Trimming stripped 3 bases from V and 0 bases from J, with 10 bases between. Germline assignment: CDR1 KGHSH and CDR2 LQKENI. The CDR3 totals 15 residues. DNA for the CDR3: TGTGCCAGCTCACCGGGGAGCGGGAGCACAGATACGCAGTATTTT. Protein product: CASSPGSGSTDTQYF.

The chain links TRBV19 to TRBJ1-4, with no clear D. The CDR3 has 15 amino acids. Trimming shortened V by 6 bases and J by 4 bases, and 15 bases separated the two germline ends. Germline lookup yields CDR1 LNHDA and CDR2 SQIVND (reference sequence). CDR3 loop: CASRPSGQFNEKLFF. CDR3 sequence (DNA): TGTGCCAGTAGGCCGAGCGGGCAGTTTAATGAAAAACTGTTTTTT. Together with reference TRBV19 and TRBJ1-4, the CDR3 gives the full variable domain: DGGITQSPKYLFRKEGQNVTLSCEQNLNHDAMYWYRQDPGQGLRLIYYSQIVNDFQKGDIAEGYSVSREKKESFPLTVTSAQKNPTAFYLCASRPSGQFNEKLFFGSGTQLSVL.

The gene calls are TRBV7-6 and TRBJ2-6; D gene uncertain. V was pared by 3 bases and J by 2 bases, with 14 bases between. Germline CDR1 reads SGHVS; CDR2 reads FNYEAQ. The CDR3 spans 17 residues. CDR3 DNA: TGTGCCAGCAGCTTTTTTCCAGGAACGGCTGGGGCCAACGTCCTGACTTTC. It specifies CASSFFPGTAGANVLTF. The variable domain in full, with the rest retrieved from reference TRBV7-6 and TRBJ2-6, is GAGVSQSPRYKVTKRGQDVALRCDPISGHVSLYWYRQALGQGPEFLTYFNYEAQQDKSGLPNDRFSAERPEGSISTLTIQRTEQRDSAMYRCASSFFPGTAGANVLTFGAGSRLTVL.

This clone is a singleton in its sample. The chain combines TRBV5-1 with TRBJ1-4; D gene ambiguous. V was pared by 2 bases and J by 7 bases, with 12 bases between. There are 14 residues in the CDR3. Germline V gene data show CDR1 as SGHRS and CDR2 as YFSETQ. CDR3 sequence: CASSFVGSGEKLFF. The CDR3 DNA reads TGCGCCAGCAGCTTCGTAGGGAGTGGTGAAAAACTGTTTTTT.

This clone turned up a few times. The chain carries TRBV2 and TRBJ2-2; 10 bases align to TRBD2. There are 16 residues in the CDR3. The germline V gene encodes CDR1 SNHLY and CDR2 FYNNEI. Trimming removed 7 bases from V and 2 bases from J; junction bases left unmatched: 7. CDR3 nucleotides: TGTGCCAGCACAACCGGGACTAGCGCTAACACCGGGGAGCTGTTTTTT. Protein product: CASTTGTSANTGELFF.

Remarks on this clone: The conserved phenylalanine or tryptophan normally closing the CDR3 is absent here, so this likely arose from a read error. The DNA is omitted, as the CDR3 cannot be located on it reliably, and the CDR3 follows TCRdb's listing. The chain combines TRBV6-1 with TRBJ1-1; TRBD1 was called by the table and not checked on the DNA. Germline values: CDR1 MNHNS, CDR2 SASEGT. 14 amino acids form the CDR3, both terminal residues included. This CDR3 is CASSVIGTGALMSR.

The chain recombines TRBV15 with TRBJ1-1; possible D gene TRBD1, 6 bases. Per germline, CDR1 LNHNV and CDR2 YYDKDF (reference sequence). Trimming took 3 bases from V and 8 from J, leaving 19 bases between them. The CDR3 length is 15 residues. The CDR3 DNA reads TGTGCCACCAGCAGGGAGGACAGCCCGGGAGGAGAAGCTTTCTTT. Its protein product is CATSREDSPGGEAFF.

This sequence joins TRBV20-1 and TRBJ2-1; D possibly uses TRBD1 or TRBD2 (5 bases each). V was shortened by 5 bases and J by 7 bases, with 9 bases between the two germline ends. Looked up from germline, CDR1 is DFQATT and CDR2 is SNEGSKA (reference sequence). This CDR3 is built from 11 residues. The CDR3 sequence: CSARGENEQFF. DNA for the CDR3: TGCAGTGCTCGAGGGGAGAATGAGCAGTTCTTC.

The chain couples TRBV19 to TRBJ1-5; D is perhaps TRBD1 (6 bases). The CDR3 extends over 16 amino acids. Per germline, CDR1 LNHDA and CDR2 SQIVND (reference sequence). Trimming left V 5 bases short and J 3 bases short, with 17 bases between. CDR3 amino acids: CASSAHTGSLNQPQHF. The CDR3 bases are TGTGCCAGTAGTGCACATACAGGGTCCCTCAATCAGCCCCAGCATTTT.

This rearrangement joins TRBV6-5 to TRBJ1-4; the match to TRBD1 covers 8 bases. V lost 5 bases to trimming and J lost 8 bases; unmatched junction nucleotides: 7. This CDR3 comprises 14 residues. Germline V CDR1 and CDR2: MNHEY, SVGAGI. CDR3 sequence: CASSETGVTEKLFF. The CDR3 bases are TGTGCCAGCAGTGAGACAGGGGTGACGGAAAAACTGTTTTTT.

The rearrangement links TRBV18 to TRBJ2-5; a possible D gene is TRBD1 (5 bases). V lost 3 bases, J lost 5 bases, and 19 bases lay in between. This CDR3 is built from 16 residues. The germline V gene encodes CDR1 KGHSH and CDR2 LQKENI. This CDR3 reads CASSPLQGLRQETQYF. As DNA, the CDR3 is TGTGCCAGCTCACCCCTCCAAGGGCTTAGACAGGAGACCCAGTACTTC. The whole variable domain, remainder taken from reference TRBV18 and TRBJ2-5, is NAGVMQNPRHLVRRRGQEARLRCSPMKGHSHVYWYRQLPEEGLKFMVYLQKENIIDESGMPKERFSAEFPKEGPSILRIQQVVRGDSAAYFCASSPLQGLRQETQYFGPGTRLLVL.

There are a few counts of this clone. V and J are TRBV14 and TRBJ1-1; D might be TRBD1 (5 bases). The germline V and J ends were trimmed by 0 bases and 4 bases, with 9 bases remaining between them. Germline CDR1 SGHDN, CDR2 FVKESK. The CDR3 length is 14 residues. The CDR3: CASSQDRRGTEAFF. The CDR3, as DNA: TGTGCCAGCAGCCAAGATAGGAGGGGCACTGAAGCTTTCTTT.

This chain joins TRBV4-1 and TRBJ1-2, with D perhaps matching TRBD1 (6 bases). Trimming shortened V by 4 bases and J by 4 bases, and 16 bases separated the two germline ends. In germline, CDR1 is MGHRA, CDR2 YSYEKL. The CDR3 consists of 15 residues. CDR3 loop: CASSRGRDNVYGYTF. The CDR3 bases are TGCGCCAGCAGCCGAGGCCGGGACAACGTCTATGGCTACACCTTC.